The T cell receptor (beta chain) under discussion was sequenced for a study of blood T cells in healthy people across ages. As for the study in general: Template switching caught about one barcoded beta molecule for each two T cells.

Sample-barcoded 5' priming and a J-beta primer mix drove a second PCR of about 6 to 12 cycles. Every individual sample yielded 2.5 million or more paired-end reads (each containing CDR3). TCRdb re-called the 5' RACE reads through MiXCR, storing one row per CDR3 protein. In the table there are 550,000 to 700,000 distinct CDR3 sequences, 25% to 30% of which are singletons. The CDR3 is 15 amino acids. CDR1 is LNHNV, CDR2 YYDKDF, per germline (reference sequence). Germline trimming cut 0 bases from V and 2 bases from J; bases unmatched to any gene: 3. This clonotype came up many times. The sequence was obtained from a woman in her 70s in good health. The specimen was blood. This rearrangement joins TRBV15 to TRBJ1-1; TRBD1 matches 7 bases. CDR3 coding DNA: TGTGCCACCAGCAGAGAAAAGGGGGCCAACACTGAAGCTTTCTTT. It codes for CATSREKGANTEAFF.